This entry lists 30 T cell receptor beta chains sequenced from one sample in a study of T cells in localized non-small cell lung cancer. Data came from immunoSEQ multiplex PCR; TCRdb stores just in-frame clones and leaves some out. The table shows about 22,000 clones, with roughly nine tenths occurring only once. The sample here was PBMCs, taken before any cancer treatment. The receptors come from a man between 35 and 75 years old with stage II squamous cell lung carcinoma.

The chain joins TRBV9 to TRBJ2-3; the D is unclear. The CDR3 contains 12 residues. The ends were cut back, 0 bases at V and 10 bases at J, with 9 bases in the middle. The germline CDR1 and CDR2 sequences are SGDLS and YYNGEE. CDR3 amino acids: CASSVVDGAQYF. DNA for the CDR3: TGTGCCAGCAGCGTAGTTGATGGAGCGCAGTATTTT.

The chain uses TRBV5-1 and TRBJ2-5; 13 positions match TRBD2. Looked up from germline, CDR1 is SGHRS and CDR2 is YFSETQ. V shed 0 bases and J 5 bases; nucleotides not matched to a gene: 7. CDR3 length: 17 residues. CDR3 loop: CASSLVLAGGPEETQYF. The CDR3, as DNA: TGCGCCAGCAGCTTGGTACTAGCGGGAGGGCCCGAGGAGACCCAGTACTTC.

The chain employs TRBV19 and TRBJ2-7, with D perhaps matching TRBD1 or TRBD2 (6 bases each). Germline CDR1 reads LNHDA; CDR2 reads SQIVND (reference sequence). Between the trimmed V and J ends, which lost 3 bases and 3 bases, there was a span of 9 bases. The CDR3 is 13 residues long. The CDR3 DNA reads TGTGCCAGTAGTATTGGGGGGCACTACGAGCAGTACTTC. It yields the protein CASSIGGHYEQYF.

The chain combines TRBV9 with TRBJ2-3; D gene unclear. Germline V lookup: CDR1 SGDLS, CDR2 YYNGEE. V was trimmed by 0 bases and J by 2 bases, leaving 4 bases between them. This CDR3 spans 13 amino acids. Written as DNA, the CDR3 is TGTGCCAGCAGCGTAGGCCCCACAGATACGCAGTATTTT. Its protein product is CASSVGPTDTQYF.

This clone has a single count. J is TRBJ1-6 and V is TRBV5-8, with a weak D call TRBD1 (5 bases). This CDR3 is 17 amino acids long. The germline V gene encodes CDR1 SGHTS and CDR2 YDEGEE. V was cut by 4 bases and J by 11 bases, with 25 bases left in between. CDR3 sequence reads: CASSPWGGTDWGTPLHF. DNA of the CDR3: TGTGCCAGCAGCCCCTGGGGGGGAACTGATTGGGGAACACCCCTCCACTTT.

The CDR3 bases are TGTGCCAGCACCGGCTCGGGGGAGGCCGGGGAGCTGTTTTTT. This codes for CASTGSGEAGELFF. The chain recombines TRBV6-1 with TRBJ2-2, with D possibly being TRBD2 (6 bases). The CDR3 extends over 14 amino acids. V lost 7 bases to trimming and J lost 6 bases, with 15 bases between them. CDR1 is MNHNS and CDR2 is SASEGT in the germline V gene.

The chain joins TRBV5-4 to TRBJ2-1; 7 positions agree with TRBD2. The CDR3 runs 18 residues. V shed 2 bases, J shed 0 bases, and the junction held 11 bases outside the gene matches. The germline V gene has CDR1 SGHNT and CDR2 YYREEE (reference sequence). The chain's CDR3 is CASSLTIGRGTSYNEQFF. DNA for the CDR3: TGTGCCAGCAGCTTAACAATTGGGCGGGGGACCTCCTACAATGAGCAGTTCTTC.

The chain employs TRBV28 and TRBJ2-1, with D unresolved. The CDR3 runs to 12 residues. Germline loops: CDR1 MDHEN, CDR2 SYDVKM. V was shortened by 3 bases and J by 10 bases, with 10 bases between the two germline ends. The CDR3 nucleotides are TGTGCCAGCAGTTTGGATCGTGGCGAGCAGTTCTTC. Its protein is CASSLDRGEQFF.

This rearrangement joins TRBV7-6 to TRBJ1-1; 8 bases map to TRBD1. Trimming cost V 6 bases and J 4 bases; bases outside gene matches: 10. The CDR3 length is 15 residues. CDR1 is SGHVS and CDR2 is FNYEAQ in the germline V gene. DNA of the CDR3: TGTGCCAGCAGTTCTAACCAGGGGGCGAGCACTGAAGCTTTCTTT. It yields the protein CASSSNQGASTEAFF. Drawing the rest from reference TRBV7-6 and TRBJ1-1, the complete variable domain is GAGVSQSPRYKVTKRGQDVALRCDPISGHVSLYWYRQALGQGPEFLTYFNYEAQQDKSGLPNDRFSAERPEGSISTLTIQRTEQRDSAMYRCASSSNQGASTEAFFGQGTRLTVV.

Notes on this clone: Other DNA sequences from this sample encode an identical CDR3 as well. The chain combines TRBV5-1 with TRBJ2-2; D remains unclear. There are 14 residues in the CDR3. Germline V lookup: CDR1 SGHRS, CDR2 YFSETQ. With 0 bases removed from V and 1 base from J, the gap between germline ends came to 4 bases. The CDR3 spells CASSLVGNTGELFF. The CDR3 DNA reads TGCGCCAGCAGCTTGGTGGGGAACACCGGGGAGCTGTTTTTT.

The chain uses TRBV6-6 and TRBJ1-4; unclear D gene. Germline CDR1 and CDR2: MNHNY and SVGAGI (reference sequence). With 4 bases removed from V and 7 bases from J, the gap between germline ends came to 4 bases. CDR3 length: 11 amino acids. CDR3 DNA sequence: TGTGCCAGCAGTTCGGCTGAAAAACTGTTTTTT. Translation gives CASSSAEKLFF.

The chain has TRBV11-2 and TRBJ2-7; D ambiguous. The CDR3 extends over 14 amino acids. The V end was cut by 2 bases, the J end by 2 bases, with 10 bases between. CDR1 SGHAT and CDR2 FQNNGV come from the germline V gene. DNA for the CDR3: TGTGCCAGCAGCTTAAGACTGGGAACCTACGAGCAGTACTTC. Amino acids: CASSLRLGTYEQYF.

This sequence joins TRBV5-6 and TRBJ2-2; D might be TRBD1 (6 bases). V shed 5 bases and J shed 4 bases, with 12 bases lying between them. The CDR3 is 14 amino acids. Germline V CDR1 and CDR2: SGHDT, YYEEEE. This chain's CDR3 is CASSFQGPTGELFF. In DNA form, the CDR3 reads TGTGCCAGCAGTTTTCAGGGGCCCACCGGGGAGCTGTTTTTT.

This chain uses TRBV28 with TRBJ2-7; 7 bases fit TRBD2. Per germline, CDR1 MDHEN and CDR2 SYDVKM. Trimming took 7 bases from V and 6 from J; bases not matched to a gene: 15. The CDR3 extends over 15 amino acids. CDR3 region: CASTPLGGSPPEQYF. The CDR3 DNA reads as TGTGCCAGCACCCCTCTCGGGGGGAGTCCTCCCGAGCAGTACTTC.

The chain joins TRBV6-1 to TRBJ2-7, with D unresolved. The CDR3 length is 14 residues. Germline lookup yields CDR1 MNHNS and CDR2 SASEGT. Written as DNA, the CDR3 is TGTGCAGGCGGATCAGAGAACAATTTCTACGAGCAGTACTTC. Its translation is CAGGSENNFYEQYF.

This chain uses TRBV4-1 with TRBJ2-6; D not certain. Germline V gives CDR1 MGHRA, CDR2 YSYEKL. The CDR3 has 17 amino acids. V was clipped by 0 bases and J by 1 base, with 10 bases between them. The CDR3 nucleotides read TGCGCCAGCAGCCAAGACAGGTTTACTTCTGGGGCCAACGTCCTGACTTTC. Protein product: CASSQDRFTSGANVLTF.

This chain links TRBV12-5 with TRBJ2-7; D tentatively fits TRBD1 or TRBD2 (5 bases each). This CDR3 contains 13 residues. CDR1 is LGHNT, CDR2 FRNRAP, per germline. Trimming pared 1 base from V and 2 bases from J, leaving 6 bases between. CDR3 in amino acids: CASGLGGTYEQYF. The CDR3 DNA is TGTGCTAGTGGTTTGGGGGGGACCTACGAGCAGTACTTC. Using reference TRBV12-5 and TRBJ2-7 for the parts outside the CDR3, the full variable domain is DARVTQTPRHKVTEMGQEVTMRCQPILGHNTVFWYRQTMMQGLELLAYFRNRAPLDDSGMPKDRFSAEMPDATLATLKIQPSEPRDSAVYFCASGLGGTYEQYFGPGTRLTVT.

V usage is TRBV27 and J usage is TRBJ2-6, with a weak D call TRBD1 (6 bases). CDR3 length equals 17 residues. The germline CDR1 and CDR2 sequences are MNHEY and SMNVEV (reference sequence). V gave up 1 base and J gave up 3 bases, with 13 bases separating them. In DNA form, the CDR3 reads TGTGCCAGCAGTTTATGGGACAATCTAAGTGGGGCCAACGTCCTGACTTTC. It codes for CASSLWDNLSGANVLTF.

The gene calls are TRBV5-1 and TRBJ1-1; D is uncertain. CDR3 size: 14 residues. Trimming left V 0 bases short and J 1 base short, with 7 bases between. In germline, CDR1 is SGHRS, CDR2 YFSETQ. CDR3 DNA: TGCGCCAGCAGCTTGGTTTCCGGGAACACTGAAGCTTTCTTT. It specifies CASSLVSGNTEAFF.

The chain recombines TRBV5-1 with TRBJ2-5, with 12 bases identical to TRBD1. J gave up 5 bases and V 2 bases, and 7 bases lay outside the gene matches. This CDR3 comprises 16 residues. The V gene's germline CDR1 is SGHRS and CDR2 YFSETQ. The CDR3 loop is CASSFGPGQGAETQYF. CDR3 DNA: TGCGCCAGCAGCTTTGGGCCGGGACAGGGGGCGGAGACCCAGTACTTC.

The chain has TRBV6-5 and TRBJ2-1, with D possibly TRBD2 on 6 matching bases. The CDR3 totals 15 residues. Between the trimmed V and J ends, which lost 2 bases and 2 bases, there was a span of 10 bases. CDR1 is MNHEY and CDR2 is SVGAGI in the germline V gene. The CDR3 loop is CASSYRGDAYNEQFF. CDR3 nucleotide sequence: TGTGCCAGCAGTTACCGCGGGGACGCCTACAATGAGCAGTTCTTC.

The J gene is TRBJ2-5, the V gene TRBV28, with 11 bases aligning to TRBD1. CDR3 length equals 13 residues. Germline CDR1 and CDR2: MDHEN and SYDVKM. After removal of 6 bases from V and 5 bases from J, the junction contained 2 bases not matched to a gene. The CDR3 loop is CASRGQGVETQYF. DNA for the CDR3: TGTGCCAGCAGGGGACAGGGGGTGGAGACCCAGTACTTC.

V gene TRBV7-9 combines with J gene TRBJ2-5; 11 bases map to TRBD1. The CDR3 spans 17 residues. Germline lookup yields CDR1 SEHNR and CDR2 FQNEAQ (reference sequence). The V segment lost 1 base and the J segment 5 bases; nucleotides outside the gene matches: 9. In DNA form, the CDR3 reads TGTGCCAGCAGCTTAGATGGACAGGGGGCCTCCAGGGAGACCCAGTACTTC. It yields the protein CASSLDGQGASRETQYF.

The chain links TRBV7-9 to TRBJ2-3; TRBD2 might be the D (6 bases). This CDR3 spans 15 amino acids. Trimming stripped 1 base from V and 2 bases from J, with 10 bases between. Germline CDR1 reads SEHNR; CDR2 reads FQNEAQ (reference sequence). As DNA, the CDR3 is TGTGCCAGCAGCTTAGTGGGGGGATCCACAGATACGCAGTATTTT. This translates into CASSLVGGSTDTQYF. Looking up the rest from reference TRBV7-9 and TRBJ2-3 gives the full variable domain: DTGVSQNPRHKITKRGQNVTFRCDPISEHNRLYWYRQTLGQGPEFLTYFQNEAQLEKSRLLSDRFSAERPKGSFSTLEIQRTEQGDSAMYLCASSLVGGSTDTQYFGPGTRLTVL.

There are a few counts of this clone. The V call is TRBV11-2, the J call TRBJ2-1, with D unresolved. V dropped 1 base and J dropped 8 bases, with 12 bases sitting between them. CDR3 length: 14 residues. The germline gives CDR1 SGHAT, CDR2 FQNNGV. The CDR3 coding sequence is TGTGCCAGCAGCTTAGGAACTACTGGCGATGAGCAGTTCTTC. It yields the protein CASSLGTTGDEQFF.

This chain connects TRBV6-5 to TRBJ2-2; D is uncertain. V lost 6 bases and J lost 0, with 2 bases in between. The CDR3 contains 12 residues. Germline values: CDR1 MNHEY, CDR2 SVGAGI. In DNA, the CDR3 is TGTGCCAGCAGGGCGAACACCGGGGAGCTGTTTTTT. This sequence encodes CASRANTGELFF.

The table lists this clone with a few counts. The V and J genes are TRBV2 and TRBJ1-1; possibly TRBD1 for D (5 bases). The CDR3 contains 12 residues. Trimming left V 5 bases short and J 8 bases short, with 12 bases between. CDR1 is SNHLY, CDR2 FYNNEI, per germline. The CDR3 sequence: CASSLIREEAFF. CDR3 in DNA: TGTGCCAGCAGTCTTATCAGGGAAGAAGCTTTCTTT.

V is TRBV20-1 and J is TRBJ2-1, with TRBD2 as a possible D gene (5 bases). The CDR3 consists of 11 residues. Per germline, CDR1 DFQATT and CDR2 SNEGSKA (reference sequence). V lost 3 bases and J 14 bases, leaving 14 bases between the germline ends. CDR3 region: CSASPAGREFF. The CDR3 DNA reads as TGCAGTGCTAGTCCCGCGGGCCGGGAGTTCTTC.

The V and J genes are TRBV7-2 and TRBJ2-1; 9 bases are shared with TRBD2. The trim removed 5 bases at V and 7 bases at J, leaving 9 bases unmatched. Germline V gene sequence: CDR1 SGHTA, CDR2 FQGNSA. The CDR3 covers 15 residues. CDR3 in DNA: TGTGCCAGCAGCCCAAGGGGCGGGAGGGGGAATGAGCAGTTCTTC. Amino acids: CASSPRGGRGNEQFF.

CDR3 sequence (DNA): TGTGCCAGCAGTGATCGCGACTCGCCGGAGACCCAGTACTTC. This encodes CASSDRDSPETQYF. The V call is TRBV2, the J call TRBJ2-5; unclear D gene. The V gene's germline CDR1 is SNHLY and CDR2 FYNNEI. The germline V and J ends were trimmed by 3 bases and 5 bases, with 13 bases remaining between them. The CDR3 length is 14 residues.